The 11 T cell receptor beta chains below come from one sample, sequenced in a study of CXCR3-negative and CXCR3-positive naive CD8 T cells. Study outcomes and limitations: More hydrophobic TRB CDR3s occurred in CXCR3-positive than in CXCR3-negative naive cells.

The TRB libraries of cDNA were built by UMI-labeled 5' RACE. Following a re-call of the 5' RACE reads, TCRdb has one entry per CDR3 protein and lacks DNA. Here the sample table reports approximately 140,000 distinct CDR3 sequences. No antigens are known for them. Material: naive CXCR3+ CD8+ T cells from blood. Subset of the sample: CD45RO-CCR7+CD27+CD95- naive CD8+ T cells expressing CXCR3 (TNR3+). Source of these receptors: a human donor in good health. Some clones in this sample may be carry-over from other donors' samples.

The chain is built from TRBV5-1 and TRBJ2-2. Germline V lookup: CDR1 SGHRS, CDR2 YFSETQ. This CDR3 is 13 amino acids long. This chain's CDR3 is CASSLGRTGELFF.

The chain uses TRBV6-2 or TRBV6-3 and TRBJ1-2; as DNA is missing, the TRBD1 call by TCRdb cannot be tested. The CDR3 is made up of 14 amino acids. CDR1 and CDR2 (germline): MNHEY, SVGEGT. Here the CDR3 reads CASSDGDADYGYTF.

The chain couples TRBV12-3 or TRBV12-4 to TRBJ1-1; lacking DNA, the TRBD1 call made by TCRdb goes unchecked. This CDR3 has 14 amino acids. CDR3: CASSLGSRVTEAFF.

The chain joins TRBV7-9 to TRBJ1-5; TCRdb's D gene call, TRBD1, goes unchecked for lack of DNA. The CDR3 is 13 amino acids. Germline assignment: CDR1 SEHNR and CDR2 FQNEAQ (reference sequence). Here the CDR3 reads CASGDSAHQPQHF.

The chain uses TRBV10-2 and TRBJ2-1; TCRdb returns TRBD2, unconfirmable since there is no DNA. Germline CDR1 and CDR2: WSHSY and SAAADI. The CDR3 is 14 amino acids. CDR3 residues: CASRIAGGGDEQFF.

This chain links TRBV7-3 with TRBJ2-7; the D call from TCRdb, TRBD2, cannot be confirmed without DNA. The germline V gene encodes CDR1 SGHTA and CDR2 FQGTGA. The CDR3 extends over 13 amino acids. The CDR3 is CASSLIVGHEQYF.

V and J are TRBV3-1 and TRBJ2-5. The CDR3 is 13 residues long. Germline-derived CDR1 and CDR2 are LGHDT and YNNKEL (reference sequence). The chain's CDR3 is CASSQDFGKTQYF.

The rearrangement joins TRBV28 to TRBJ1-1; with no DNA, the TCRdb D assignment of TRBD1 cannot be verified. The CDR3 is 15 amino acids. The V gene's germline CDR1 is MDHEN and CDR2 SYDVKM. CDR3: CASSLGGSGNTEAFF.

The chain uses TRBV7-8 and TRBJ2-7; TCRdb returns TRBD1, unconfirmable since there is no DNA. The CDR3 covers 13 residues. Germline lookup yields CDR1 SGHVS and CDR2 FQNEAQ. CDR3 amino acids: CANSLGQSYEQYF.

The chain joins TRBV7-9 to TRBJ2-7; TCRdb's assignment of TRBD2 cannot be checked, as there is no DNA. Per germline, CDR1 SEHNR and CDR2 FQNEAQ (reference sequence). The CDR3 spans 14 residues. CDR3: CATSESGLTYEQYF.

V usage is TRBV7-9 and J usage is TRBJ2-1. The CDR3 covers 15 residues. The germline V gene encodes CDR1 SEHNR and CDR2 FQNEAQ (reference sequence). The CDR3 protein is CASSLPLGSLDEQFF.